Presented here are 32 T cell receptor beta chains from one specimen sequenced in a study of beta chain features in type 1 diabetes. Whole-study results and caveats: Shorter TCRB CDR3s, moderately but significantly so, were found in Type 1 diabetes patients in all four CD4+ subsets.

The entirety of the isolated RNA underwent reverse transcription, so expressed TCRB transcripts were sequenced. TCRdb keeps only in-frame clones here, not all; method: immunoSEQ multiplex PCR. There are around 600,000 clones in the sample; around 12% occur only once, and over 0.1% lies in the top ten. No cognate antigen is known for these TCRs. Sequencing was carried out using naive CD4+ T cells from blood. The origin of the receptors is a man under 40 with type 1 diabetes.

The V call is TRBV25-1, the J call TRBJ1-1; 9 bases align to TRBD1. From germline, CDR1 is MGHDK and CDR2 SYGVNS. The CDR3 runs 14 residues. V dropped 4 bases and J dropped 5; count of bases not matched to a gene: 5. For the CDR3, the DNA is TGTGCCAGCAGTGGCACAGGGGGCCTGACTGAAGCTTTCTTT. This codes for CASSGTGGLTEAFF.

The V gene is TRBV6-6, the J gene TRBJ1-5; D gene uncertain. Germline CDR1 MNHNY, CDR2 SVGAGI (reference sequence). Trimming took 7 bases from V and 4 from J, leaving 11 bases between them. This CDR3 is built from 13 residues. The CDR3 loop reads CASTPDRNQPQHF. DNA for the CDR3: TGTGCCAGCACTCCGGACCGAAATCAGCCCCAGCATTTT.

Only a few counts were recorded for this clone. The V and J genes are TRBV27 and TRBJ1-2; 11 nucleotides align to TRBD1. V was clipped by 4 bases and J by 3 bases; unmatched bases: 1. This CDR3 is built from 14 residues. Germline V lookup: CDR1 MNHEY, CDR2 SMNVEV (reference sequence). This chain's CDR3 is CASSWDRGDYGYTF. CDR3 DNA sequence: TGTGCCAGCAGTTGGGACAGGGGGGACTATGGCTACACCTTC.

This clone was observed a handful of times. The chain links TRBV4-3 to TRBJ2-3, with 7 bases that match TRBD1. The CDR3 runs to 16 residues. Germline CDR1 LGHNA, CDR2 YSLEER. Trimming took 4 bases from V and 2 from J; bases not matched to a gene: 9. The CDR3 nucleotides are TGCGCCAGCAGCCCTCAGGGGGACGCCTCCACAGATACGCAGTATTTT. This encodes CASSPQGDASTDTQYF.

This clone was observed a few times. The rearrangement uses TRBV6-6 and TRBJ2-3; 7 bases line up with TRBD2. CDR1 is MNHNY, CDR2 SVGAGI, per germline (reference sequence). Trimming took 7 bases from V and 1 from J; bases not matched to a gene: 5. The CDR3 contains 14 residues. CDR3 nucleotide sequence: TGTGCCAGCACCCGGGGGGTGCGCACAGATACGCAGTATTTT. Translation: CASTRGVRTDTQYF.

The chain carries TRBV4-2 and TRBJ2-1, with a tentative D call TRBD1 (6 bases). This CDR3 region has 13 residues. The germline gives CDR1 LGHNA, CDR2 YNFKEQ. V was pared by 4 bases and J by 7 bases, with 11 bases between. The CDR3 region has the DNA TGTGCCAGCAGCCCCACAGGGACAAATGAGCAGTTCTTC. It encodes CASSPTGTNEQFF.

The gene calls are TRBV2 and TRBJ1-5, with D unresolved. V was cut by 7 bases and J by 8 bases, with 12 bases left in between. The CDR3 covers 12 residues. Looked up from germline, CDR1 is SNHLY and CDR2 is FYNNEI. CDR3 DNA: TGTGCCAGCACCTTGGCGGGCGAGCCCCAGCATTTT. Encoded protein: CASTLAGEPQHF.

The table lists this clone with a few counts. Other nucleotide sequences in the sample specify the same CDR3. The rearrangement links TRBV4-3 to TRBJ2-7, with D unclear. Trimming took off 0 bases at V and 1 base at J, with 7 bases between the two ends. This CDR3 is built from 14 residues. CDR1 LGHNA and CDR2 YSLEER come from the germline V gene. The CDR3 DNA sequence: TGCGCCAGCAGCCAAGATAGACTTTCCTACGAGCAGTACTTC. It codes for CASSQDRLSYEQYF.

V usage is TRBV28 and J usage is TRBJ2-5; D call uncertain. CDR1 and CDR2 from the germline V gene are MDHEN and SYDVKM. This CDR3 has 13 amino acids. Trimming removed 4 bases at V and 8 bases at J, with 14 bases between. DNA for the CDR3: TGTGCCAGCAGTTCCCCGGACCGCCTTACCCAGTACTTC. Amino acid sequence: CASSSPDRLTQYF.

This rearrangement joins TRBV7-2 to TRBJ1-6, with D unclear. Trimming left V 1 base short and J 9 bases short, with 4 bases between. The CDR3 covers 12 residues. Germline values: CDR1 SGHTA, CDR2 FQGNSA. This CDR3 is CASSLEFSPLHF. Here the CDR3 DNA reads TGTGCCAGCAGCTTAGAGTTTTCACCCCTCCACTTT.

V gene TRBV5-6 combines with J gene TRBJ2-2; 11 bases line up with TRBD1. This CDR3 has 16 amino acids. The V gene's germline CDR1 is SGHDT and CDR2 YYEEEE. Losses at the gene ends were 4 bases for V and 5 bases for J; bases not matched to a gene: 7. CDR3 region: CASSTGTGGWTGELFF. CDR3 coding DNA: TGTGCCAGCAGCACCGGGACAGGGGGATGGACCGGGGAGCTGTTTTTT.

The V call is TRBV5-1, the J call TRBJ2-5; D not resolved. The J call could be wrong; TRBJ2-7 is a better fit for the DNA end. Germline lookup yields CDR1 SGHRS and CDR2 YFSETQ. The CDR3 totals 13 residues. The CDR3 here is CASSLDTTYEQYF. The CDR3 DNA is TGCGCCAGCAGCTTGGACACGACCTACGAGCAGTACTTC.

This clone showed up just a few times. V usage is TRBV2 and J usage is TRBJ1-6; D unresolved. Germline V gene sequence: CDR1 SNHLY, CDR2 FYNNEI. The ends were cut back, 3 bases at V and 13 bases at J, with 13 bases in the middle. The length of the CDR3 is 13 residues. CDR3 nucleotides: TGTGCCAGCAGTGAGGGAGCGGTCCGGCCCCTCCACTTT. It codes for CASSEGAVRPLHF. Complete variable domain (other parts from reference TRBV2 and TRBJ1-6): EPEVTQTPSHQVTQMGQEVILRCVPISNHLYFYWYRQILGQKVEFLVSFYNNEISEKSEIFDDQFSVERPDGSNFTLKIRSTKLEDSAMYFCASSEGAVRPLHFGNGTRLTVT.

This clone occurred a few times. The rearrangement links TRBV29-1 to TRBJ2-1; D is possibly TRBD1 (5 bases). Trimming stripped 7 bases from V and 9 bases from J, with 22 bases between. The germline gives CDR1 SQVTM, CDR2 ANQGSEA. The CDR3 has 14 residues. The CDR3 bases are TGCAGCGCCCCTACAGGTGTCGAGTCGAGTGAGCAGTTCTTC. Amino acid sequence: CSAPTGVESSEQFF.

This clone was seen a handful of times. The DNA for the CDR3 is TGTGCCATCAGTACAAGCCTAGGACAGGGTAAGGATGATGAGCAGTTCTTC. Translation gives CAISTSLGQGKDDEQFF. The V and J genes are TRBV10-3 and TRBJ2-1, with 8 bases lining up with TRBD1. The CDR3 consists of 17 residues. Trimming removed 5 bases from V and 8 bases from J; junction bases left unmatched: 17. The germline V gene has CDR1 ENHRY and CDR2 SYGVKD.

This chain uses TRBV7-9 with TRBJ1-5, with 8 bases matching TRBD1. From germline, CDR1 is SEHNR and CDR2 FQNEAQ (reference sequence). Unmatched junction bases numbered 8, after V lost 4 bases and J lost 0 bases. CDR3 length equals 17 residues. The chain's CDR3 is CASSSTGTGHSNQPQHF. For the CDR3, the DNA is TGTGCCAGCAGCTCGACCGGGACAGGACATAGCAATCAGCCCCAGCATTTT.

The chain uses TRBV11-2 and TRBJ2-5; 7 nucleotides line up with TRBD1. The CDR3 loop spans 15 amino acids. V trimming: 5 bases; J trimming: 3 bases; junction bases outside the gene matches: 9. Germline CDR1 reads SGHAT; CDR2 reads FQNNGV. The CDR3 reads CASSEMGQLEETQYF. DNA for the CDR3: TGTGCCAGCAGCGAAATGGGACAGCTTGAAGAGACCCAGTACTTC. Full variable domain (missing parts from reference TRBV11-2 and TRBJ2-5): EAGVAQSPRYKIIEKRQSVAFWCNPISGHATLYWYQQILGQGPKLLIQFQNNGVVDDSQLPKDRFSAERLKGVDSTLKIQPAKLEDSAVYLCASSEMGQLEETQYFGPGTRLLVL.

This clone was found once. The chain is built from TRBV27 and TRBJ1-5, with 9 bases identical to TRBD1. The CDR3 is 13 amino acids. Trimming took 6 bases from V and 9 from J; bases not matched to a gene: 6. Germline V CDR1 and CDR2: MNHEY, SMNVEV (reference sequence). CDR3 protein: CASRGQGTGPQHF. CDR3 sequence (DNA): TGTGCCAGCAGGGGACAGGGAACGGGGCCCCAGCATTTT.

This clone was seen a handful of times. V is TRBV30 and J is TRBJ1-6, with D hard to call. Germline CDR1 GTSNPN, CDR2 SVGIG (reference sequence). Between the trimmed V and J ends, which lost 0 bases and 8 bases, there was a span of 8 bases. The CDR3 has 13 amino acids. The CDR3 sequence is CAWSVLGYSPLHF. Here the CDR3 DNA reads TGTGCCTGGAGTGTATTGGGGTATTCACCCCTCCACTTT. The full variable domain, completed using reference TRBV30 and TRBJ1-6, is SQTIHQWPATLVQPVGSPLSLECTVEGTSNPNLYWYRQAAGRGLQLLFYSVGIGQISSEVPQNLSASRPQDRQFILSSKKLLLSDSGFYLCAWSVLGYSPLHFGNGTRLTVT.

This clone has just a few counts. Other nucleotide sequences from this sample produce the same CDR3. V gene TRBV4-2 combines with J gene TRBJ2-7; D gene unclear. CDR1 and CDR2 (germline): LGHNA, YNFKEQ. The germline V and J ends were trimmed by 0 bases and 1 base, with 7 bases remaining between them. This CDR3 is 14 amino acids long. The CDR3 is CASSQERTSYEQYF. In DNA, the CDR3 is TGTGCCAGCAGCCAAGAACGAACTTCCTACGAGCAGTACTTC.

This clone was recorded a few times. The J gene is TRBJ2-7, the V gene TRBV9; D ambiguous. The CDR3 has 15 amino acids. Trimming pared 4 bases from V and 2 bases from J, leaving 16 bases between. From germline, CDR1 is SGDLS and CDR2 YYNGEE. CDR3 DNA: TGTGCCAGCAGCCCCCATCCGTCGACACCCTACGAGCAGTACTTC. Its protein product is CASSPHPSTPYEQYF.

The V gene is TRBV27, the J gene TRBJ2-7, with a weak D call TRBD1 (5 bases). V was shortened by 6 bases and J by 2 bases, with 11 bases between the two germline ends. Germline CDR1 MNHEY, CDR2 SMNVEV (reference sequence). The CDR3 is made up of 13 amino acids. For the CDR3, the DNA is TGTGCCAGCAGGGCAGGGTTGGCCTACGAGCAGTACTTC. Translating it yields CASRAGLAYEQYF.

This chain connects TRBV7-9 to TRBJ1-6, with D tentatively TRBD1 (5 bases). From germline, CDR1 is SEHNR and CDR2 FQNEAQ (reference sequence). The V gene lost 5 bases and the J gene lost 0 bases, with 20 bases spanning the gap. This CDR3 is 19 amino acids long. This chain's CDR3 is CASSLHRMTASSYNSPLHF. In DNA form, the CDR3 reads TGTGCCAGCAGCCTCCATCGAATGACAGCGAGCTCCTATAATTCACCCCTCCACTTT.

The CDR3 nucleotides read TGTGCCAGCAGCTGGGAACAGGGTACCACAGATACGCAGTATTTT. It translates to CASSWEQGTTDTQYF. This chain joins TRBV5-4 and TRBJ2-3, with D perhaps TRBD1 (6 bases). Germline CDR1 SGHNT, CDR2 YYREEE (reference sequence). The CDR3 consists of 15 residues. Trimming took off 3 bases at V and 2 bases at J, with 13 bases between the two ends.

This clone was detected only a few times. This chain joins TRBV2 and TRBJ2-5; D unclear. Germline V lookup: CDR1 SNHLY, CDR2 FYNNEI. V was clipped by 2 bases and J by 5 bases, with 6 bases between them. This CDR3 spans 12 amino acids. DNA for the CDR3: TGTGCCAGCAGTGAAATCTCGGAGACCCAGTACTTC. Residues: CASSEISETQYF.

The chain recombines TRBV6-6 with TRBJ1-1; D remains ambiguous. The V gene's germline CDR1 is MNHNY and CDR2 SVGAGI (reference sequence). CDR3 length: 11 residues. Trimming took 7 bases from V and 7 from J, leaving 10 bases between them. CDR3 nucleotides: TGTGCCAGCACCCTCAGGAATGAAGCTTTCTTT. Translating it yields CASTLRNEAFF.

This chain links TRBV6-5 with TRBJ1-6; D might be TRBD1 (6 bases). Germline V gene sequence: CDR1 MNHEY, CDR2 SVGAGI. Trimming removed 0 bases at V and 9 bases at J, with 15 bases between. The CDR3 is 16 amino acids. DNA for the CDR3: TGTGCCAGCAGTTACTCGATGCAACAGGGACGTTCACCCCTCCACTTT. Protein product: CASSYSMQQGRSPLHF.

This rearrangement joins TRBV7-2 to TRBJ1-5; D remains ambiguous. Deletions cut 5 bases from V and 3 bases from J, with 17 bases between. Germline CDR1 reads SGHTA; CDR2 reads FQGNSA. There are 16 residues in the CDR3. In nucleotides, the CDR3 is TGTGCCAGCAGCCCTACTCCCGCGGGATTCAATCAGCCCCAGCATTTT. Protein sequence: CASSPTPAGFNQPQHF.

The gene calls are TRBV7-2 and TRBJ1-2; D is unresolved. Per the germline V gene, CDR1 is SGHTA and CDR2 is FQGNSA. The CDR3 spans 12 residues. V was clipped by 4 bases and J by 8 bases, with 11 bases between them. CDR3 sequence (DNA): TGTGCCAGCAGCTCCTCCTCCCGGGGCTACACCTTC. The encoded protein is CASSSSSRGYTF.

This clone was seen more than once but under ten times. The chain carries TRBV7-9 and TRBJ2-1; possibly TRBD1 for D (6 bases). Germline V gene data show CDR1 as SEHNR and CDR2 as FQNEAQ (reference sequence). CDR3 size: 15 residues. Trimming removed 3 bases at V and 2 bases at J, with 11 bases between. CDR3: CASSFRDIPYNEQFF. The CDR3 bases are TGTGCCAGCAGCTTCCGGGACATACCCTACAATGAGCAGTTCTTC.

V and J are TRBV7-2 and TRBJ2-5; a weak D match, TRBD1 (5 bases). Germline assignment: CDR1 SGHTA and CDR2 FQGNSA. The CDR3 is made up of 15 amino acids. Trimming left V 5 bases short and J 4 bases short, with 17 bases between. The DNA of the CDR3 is TGTGCCAGCAGCATCTGGGGTGGGGCCGGAGAGACCCAGTACTTC. Translating it yields CASSIWGGAGETQYF.

The gene calls are TRBV28 and TRBJ1-6, with D possibly TRBD1 on 5 matching bases. The CDR3 contains 14 residues. CDR1 is MDHEN, CDR2 SYDVKM, per germline. V shed 3 bases and J shed 10 bases, with 13 bases lying between them. The CDR3, as DNA: TGTGCCAGCAGTTTCGGCAGGGTAGGCTCACCCCTCCACTTT. This gives the protein CASSFGRVGSPLHF.